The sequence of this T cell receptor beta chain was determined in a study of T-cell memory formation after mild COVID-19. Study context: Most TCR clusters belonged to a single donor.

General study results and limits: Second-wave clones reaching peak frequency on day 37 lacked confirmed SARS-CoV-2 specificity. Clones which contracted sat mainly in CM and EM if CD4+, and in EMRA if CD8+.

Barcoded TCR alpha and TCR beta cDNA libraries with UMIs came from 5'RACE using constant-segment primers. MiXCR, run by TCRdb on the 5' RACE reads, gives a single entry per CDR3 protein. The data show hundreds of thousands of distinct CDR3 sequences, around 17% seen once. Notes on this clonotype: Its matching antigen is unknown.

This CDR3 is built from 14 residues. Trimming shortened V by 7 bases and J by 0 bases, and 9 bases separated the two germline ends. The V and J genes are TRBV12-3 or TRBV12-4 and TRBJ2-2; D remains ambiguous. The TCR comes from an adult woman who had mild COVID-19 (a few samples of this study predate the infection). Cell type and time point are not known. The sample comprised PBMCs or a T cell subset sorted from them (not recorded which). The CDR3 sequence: CASKRKTNTGELFF. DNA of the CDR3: TGTGCCAGCAAGAGAAAGACGAACACCGGGGAGCTGTTTTTT.